The TCR beta chain under discussion was sequenced for a study of blood T cell repertoires in COVID-19. Whole-study context: Spain, Italy and the United States supplied samples that represented acute and convalescent COVID-19. In each case, the material was cDNA or gDNA derived from T cells, B-cell-depleted T cells, or PBMCs.

In the study's own analysis: Nucleated cell counts were estimated from reference gene primer amplification. The table came from immunoSEQ multiplex PCR; TCRdb's copy has only in-frame clones and leaves some out. For V, J and clone size, that table is used; D and trimming come from the DNA. The sample holds approximately 34,000 clones, 75% to 90% seen once. The junction had 13 bases not matched to a gene; V was cut back by 5 bases and J by 10 bases. The germline V gene encodes CDR1 SGHDN and CDR2 FVKESK. The CDR3 contains 15 residues. The TCR sequence derives from a woman aged 70-85 years with acute or convalescent COVID-19. The sequencing sample was made of peripheral blood. V and J are TRBV14 and TRBJ2-1; TRBD1 matches at 8 bases. CDR3 loop: CASSLTGTGDREQFF. CDR3 bases: TGTGCCAGCAGCTTGACCGGGACAGGCGACCGGGAGCAGTTCTTC.